This TCR beta chain was profiled in a study of T cell repertoires in cytomegalovirus infection. Remarks on this clonotype: Its antigen remains unknown.

TCRdb re-called the reads through MiXCR, storing one row per CDR3 protein. The table has approximately 390,000 distinct CDR3 sequences, nearly 35% seen once. The CDR3 sequence is 15 residues long. V shed 0 bases and J shed 5 bases, with 13 bases lying between them. CDR1 and CDR2 from the germline V gene are SGHVS and FNYEAQ. The V gene is TRBV7-6, the J gene TRBJ1-1; D may be TRBD1 (5 bases). The source material was cultured PBMCs, sampled from culture after CMV antigen stimulation. This clonotype was sampled from a human donor in good health (CMV status not recorded). Some clones in this sample may be carry-over from other donors' samples. This CDR3 is CASSLATGGRTEAFF. The CDR3 DNA reads as TGTGCCAGCAGCTTAGCAACTGGGGGGAGGACTGAAGCTTTCTTT.